One sample yielded the 5 T cell receptor beta chains listed below, sequenced in a study of blood T cell repertoires in COVID-19. Profiled with immunoSEQ multiplex PCR; TCRdb holds only in-frame clones, not every one. The sample has about 250,000 clones, about nine tenths seen once. Sequenced: PBMCs or T cells enriched from blood (not recorded which). The receptors were gathered from a man aged 35-49 years who had recovered from COVID-19.

The chain uses TRBV28 and TRBJ2-7; TRBD2 matches at 10 bases. The CDR3 runs 15 residues. V shed 7 bases, J shed 3 bases, and the junction held 9 bases outside the gene matches. CDR1 MDHEN and CDR2 SYDVKM come from the germline V gene. This CDR3 is CASTPGLAGVYEQYF. CDR3 nucleotides: TGTGCCAGCACCCCCGGGCTAGCGGGAGTCTACGAGCAGTACTTC.

V is TRBV11-3 and J is TRBJ1-1, with no clear D. CDR1 is SGHNT and CDR2 is YENEEA in the germline V gene. The CDR3 spans 13 residues. Trimming shortened V by 1 base and J by 4 bases, and 7 bases separated the two germline ends. The CDR3 protein is CASSLGTGTEAFF. The CDR3 DNA is TGTGCCAGCAGCTTAGGCACGGGCACTGAAGCTTTCTTT.

The chain has TRBV18 and TRBJ1-1; D not certain. Trimming stripped 10 bases from V and 3 bases from J, with 15 bases between. The CDR3 spans 13 residues. From germline, CDR1 is KGHSH and CDR2 LQKENI. The CDR3 is CATHPGRDTEAFF. The CDR3 DNA reads TGTGCCACTCACCCTGGCCGGGACACTGAAGCTTTCTTT.

This chain joins TRBV5-6 and TRBJ2-3, with 8 positions matching TRBD1. V was pared by 0 bases and J by 3 bases, with 9 bases of the junction left unmatched. The length of the CDR3 is 17 residues. The germline V gene has CDR1 SGHDT and CDR2 YYEEEE. This CDR3 is CASSLGWTGPRTDTQYF. CDR3 DNA sequence: TGTGCCAGCAGCTTGGGGTGGACAGGGCCCCGAACAGATACGCAGTATTTT.

The CDR3 here is CASSVRQGASQPQHF. In DNA, the CDR3 is TGTGCCAGTAGTGTCCGACAGGGGGCGAGTCAGCCCCAGCATTTT. The chain couples TRBV19 to TRBJ1-5; 10 bases map to TRBD1. Germline CDR1 is LNHDA and CDR2 is SQIVND (reference sequence). The CDR3 extends over 15 amino acids. After removal of 5 bases from V and 6 bases from J, the junction contained 7 bases not matched to a gene.